The clone carrying this T cell receptor (beta chain) was seen at least ten times. Researchers amplified the TCR beta CDR3 regions from RNA transcripts. Carried out on the TCR CDR3, a first-round RT-PCR used the HTBI primer set. TCRdb re-called the multiplex PCR reads with MiXCR, one entry per CDR3 protein. This sample yields a few hundred thousand distinct CDR3 sequences, of which around 42% are seen a single time; roughly 8.2% belongs to the top ten. Trimming took off 1 base at V and 5 bases at J, with 11 bases between the two ends. The CDR3 covers 15 residues. Looked up from germline, CDR1 is SGHTA and CDR2 is FQGNSA. These data come from a study of T cells in Graves' hyperthyroidism and ophthalmopathy. Absence of ophthalmopathy progression within 18 months defined stable Graves' hyperthyroidism.

The rearrangement joins TRBV7-2 to TRBJ1-4; perhaps TRBD1 as D (5 bases). The receptor's source is a woman aged 18-35 years with Graves' hyperthyroidism. Sequencing used peripheral blood or thyroid tissue (not recorded which). The CDR3 nucleotides are TGTGCCAGCAGCTTAGAGTGGACAAGAAATGAAAAACTGTTTTTT. It translates to CASSLEWTRNEKLFF.